A selection of T cell receptor beta chains follows, all from one sample in a study of CD8+ T cells in alopecia areata. Clones were read by immunoSEQ multiplex PCR, and TCRdb kept only the in-frame ones, dropping some. Among 150,000 to 200,000 clones, almost 65% were seen once, and the ten largest hold 1.7%. Sequencing was performed on CD4+ T cells sorted from blood, taken at week 0. The receptors were gathered from a human donor with alopecia areata. Each CDR3 is given with its conserved first and last residue.

v_call cdr3_length cdr3_aa
TRBV6-1 17 CASSEWDRADSNYGYTF
TRBV2 15 CASRDDRGYNQPQHF
TRBV15 14 CATSHPGVNYGYTF
TRBV29-1 14 CSVGSHLRQETQYF
TRBV2 13 CASMPGQWLGYTF
TRBV9 12 CASSLPGYGYTF
TRBV11-2 15 CASSLRQVINNEQFF
TRBV14 15 CASSQNPGWSTEAFF
TRBV29-1 17 CSVEVFSGGRSYNEQFF
TRBV5-1 16 CASSLEGAPRTSEAFF
TRBV29-1 12 CSVVGGGYGYTF
TRBV5-5 15 CASSEGTDPGRTQYF
TRBV29-1 11 CSVRQADGYTF
TRBV29-1 11 CSAEWGRGYTF
TRBV5-1 16 CASSLSGTVTSYEQYF
TRBV29-1 11 CSAGQGAEAFF
TRBV30 14 CAWRAQGGGSEAFF
TRBV27 17 CASSLFGTGANTGELFF
TRBV1 19 CTSSQETATSMIGNQPQHF
TRBV29-1 14 CSVERRLGQETQYF
TRBV29-1 14 CSGFHLGRGTEAFF
TRBV7-3 13 CASSLSQDGIQYF
TRBV5-1 13 CASREGGPDTQYF
TRBV6-5 15 CASSYGAGTGEKLFF
TRBV30 12 CAWSVLTGVQFF
TRBV6-6 12 CATHAVAVGYTF
TRBV5-1 16 CASSLEAGQGQETQYF
TRBV9 12 CASSVEGDTQYF
TRBV4-3 17 CASSRSSWDRGNSPLHF
TRBV27 15 CASGDRVGSGNTIYF
TRBV4-1 15 CASSQTTGGITEAFF
TRBV29-1 13 CSVEDISNYGYTF
TRBV29-1 15 CSVESGTGLSYEQYF
TRBV20-1 11 CSARDGLLGYF
TRBV29-1 11 CSVDRVNEQFF
TRBV7-2 13 CASSLGVDNEQFF
TRBV7-2 12 CASSLADWTQYF
TRBV6-1 12 CASSLWDRACTF
TRBV5-1 14 CASSLETEIYEQYF
TRBV20-1 11 CSARGDYEQYF
TRBV6-5 13 CASVSRKNYGYTF
TRBV29-1 13 CSVEARQNTEAFF
TRBV29-1 13 CSVKTGTSGEQYF
TRBV5-1 16 CASSLDGGSNTGELFF
TRBV28 15 CASSPGDRNTGELFF
TRBV29-1 14 CSAEPRVPTDTQYF
TRBV15 13 CATSRASTDTQYF
TRBV28 15 CASRSIAGAHATQYF
TRBV2 11 CASKKGDTQYF
TRBV9 15 CASSVVREANTEAFF
TRBV30 13 CAWSVMHTGELFF
TRBV14 16 CASSQGRDTSYYEQYF
TRBV19 15 CASSQRPGVVQPQHF
TRBV25-1 15 CASSPSTGVNSPLHF
TRBV4-3 18 CASSQDIVGVGTTDTQYF
TRBV11-2 15 CASSLVPRRQETQYF
TRBV14 14 CASSQDVGFYEQYF
TRBV5-6 15 CASSLKGGTYNEQFF
TRBV2 17 CASRQDTFFSGANVLTF